The rows below give T cell receptor beta chains drawn from one sample of a study of control samples from healthy donors and cancer patients. Measured with immunoSEQ multiplex PCR; TCRdb has only the in-frame clones, and not every one. The data show 55,000 to 80,000 clones, around nine tenths seen once. The specimen sequenced was PBMCs. Source of these receptors: a man in his fifties or sixties with colorectal cancer. Both conserved end residues are part of each CDR3. The D gene is left open where the match is weak. Some rows mark clone size as missing; the rest say once, few, many or name a class of expanded clone.

J,V,size,D,DNA,CDR3
TRBJ2-5,TRBV9,few,TRBD1,TGTGCCAGCAGCGTAGGGGTCGACAGGGGCTTTGTAGAGACCCAGTACTTC,CASSVGVDRGFVETQYF
TRBJ1-5,TRBV7-2,-,-,TGTGCCAGCAGCTTTGATTGGGGTAGGCCCCAGCATTTT,CASSFDWGRPQHF
TRBJ1-1,TRBV5-1,-,-,TGCGCCAGCAGCTCGGACCAGAACACTGAAGCTTTCTTT,CASSSDQNTEAFF
TRBJ2-1,TRBV9,-,TRBD2,TGTGCCAGCAGCCCTAGGGGCGGGGGGGCCTGGAATGAGCAGTTCTTC,CASSPRGGGAWNEQFF
TRBJ1-4,TRBV9,-,-,TGTGCCAGCAGCGTAAACGGGGTTGGTGATGAAAAACTGTTTTTT,CASSVNGVGDEKLFF
TRBJ2-7,TRBV15,-,-,TGTGCCACCAGCAGAGGCCTAGGGGGGGCCGGCGAGCAGTACTTC,CATSRGLGGAGEQYF
TRBJ2-1,TRBV6-2/TRBV6-3,-,TRBD2,TGTGCCAGCAGTACCCCGGGGCAGCGGGGGGTCTGGGGCAAGGAGCAGTTCTTC,CASSTPGQRGVWGKEQFF
TRBJ2-1,TRBV28,-,-,TGTGCCAGCAGCCCCCCCGGGCGGGGGCCAGAGCAGTTCTTC,CASSPPGRGPEQFF
TRBJ2-3,TRBV6-5,-,-,TGTGCCAGCAGTTACTCACCCCAGGGGGGGACAGATACGCAGTATTTT,CASSYSPQGGTDTQYF
TRBJ2-3,TRBV9,-,-,TGTGCCAGCAGCCCTCAGGCAAGGCGGGATACGCAGTATTTT,CASSPQARRDTQYF
TRBJ1-1,TRBV14,-,-,TGTGCCAGCAGCCAAGTAGCTGGGATGAACACTGAAGCTTTCTTT,CASSQVAGMNTEAFF
TRBJ2-6,TRBV6-5,once,TRBD2,TGTGCCAGCAGTTGGGAGGGTAGCACTGGGGCCAACGTCCTGACTTTC,CASSWEGSTGANVLTF
TRBJ1-3,TRBV7-2,-,-,TGTGCCAGCAGCTCATACCAGACTGGAAACACCATATATTTT,CASSSYQTGNTIYF
TRBJ1-1,TRBV4-1,-,-,TGCGCCAGCAGCCAAGATACCAGGGACACTGAAGCTTTCTTT,CASSQDTRDTEAFF
TRBJ2-1,TRBV6-4,-,TRBD1,TGTGCCAGCAGCCAGGGACAGGGTTACAATGAGCAGTTCTTC,CASSQGQGYNEQFF
TRBJ2-7,TRBV5-5,-,-,TGTGCCAGCGGCGTGGCGGGGGCCTCCTACGAGCAGTACTTC,CASGVAGASYEQYF
TRBJ2-3,TRBV9,-,-,TGTGCCAGCAGCCCCCGGGACCCCGACACGCAGTATTTT,CASSPRDPDTQYF
TRBJ2-5,TRBV3-1/TRBV3-2,-,-,TGTGCCAGCAGCCAACTAGGTGGAGCTTACCAAGAGACCCAGTACTTC,CASSQLGGAYQETQYF
TRBJ2-7,TRBV28,-,-,TGTGCCAGCAGTTTAGGGGTTCCCTACGAGCAGTACTTC,CASSLGVPYEQYF
TRBJ1-2,TRBV11-2,-,-,TGTGCCAGCAGCAGGACGGCTAACTATGGCTACACCTTC,CASSRTANYGYTF
TRBJ2-7,TRBV20-1,-,-,TGCAGTGCTATTGGGGCCTACGAGCAGTACTTC,CSAIGAYEQYF
TRBJ1-2,TRBV3-1/TRBV3-2,-,-,TGTGCCAGCAGCCTTTGGGACAAACTATATAACTATGGCTACACCTTC,CASSLWDKLYNYGYTF
TRBJ1-6,TRBV6-2/TRBV6-3,-,TRBD1,TGTGCCAGCAGTGTCCGGGACAGGGGCAGGAATTCACCCCTCCACTTT,CASSVRDRGRNSPLHF
TRBJ2-7,TRBV19,once,TRBD1,TGTGCCAGTAGTATAGACGGGACAGACCGCTACGAGCAGTACTTC,CASSIDGTDRYEQYF
TRBJ1-5,TRBV19,-,-,TGTGCCAGTAGTCCCCCCCAAGGGAGGAGGGTTCCATTGGGCGAAGGTAGCAATCAGCCCCAGCATTTT,CASSPPQGRRVPLGEGSNQPQHF
TRBJ1-1,TRBV5-1,-,-,TGCGCCAGCAGTGCTCTCGGGGGAAACACTGAAGCTTTCTTT,CASSALGGNTEAFF
TRBJ2-7,TRBV6-5,-,-,TGTGCCAGCACCCCTATCGGGACGAGCTCCTACGAGCAGTACTTC,CASTPIGTSSYEQYF
TRBJ2-7,TRBV27,-,-,TGTGCCAGCAGTGCTAGTTGGGAAAAGGTCTACGAGCAGTACTTC,CASSASWEKVYEQYF
TRBJ2-5,TRBV3-1/TRBV3-2,-,-,TGTGCCAGCAGGGAGAGGTTTCTGGCAGAGACCCAGTACTTC,CASRERFLAETQYF
TRBJ2-5,TRBV6-1,-,-,TGTGCCAGCAGTGATAACGTCAGCCCCCCCCGGGAGACCCAGTACTTC,CASSDNVSPPRETQYF
TRBJ2-2,TRBV7-9,-,TRBD1,TGTGCCAGCAGCTGGGGACAGACCGGGGAGCTGTTTTTT,CASSWGQTGELFF
TRBJ2-1,TRBV3-1/TRBV3-2,-,TRBD1,TGTGCCAGCAGCCAAGATGGACAGGGGCCTAATCCGGACAATGAGCAGTTCTTC,CASSQDGQGPNPDNEQFF
TRBJ2-1,TRBV7-7,-,TRBD2,TGTGCCAGCAGCTTAGCGCTAGCGGGGTACAATGAGCAGTTCTTC,CASSLALAGYNEQFF
TRBJ1-5,TRBV2,few,-,TGTGCCAGCAGTGAAGGGGGACCCAATCAGCCCCAGCATTTT,CASSEGGPNQPQHF
TRBJ1-5,TRBV30,-,TRBD1,TGTGCCTGGAGCCCCGGACAGGCGATTAGCAATCAGCCCCAGCATTTT,CAWSPGQAISNQPQHF
TRBJ1-2,TRBV18,-,TRBD1,TGTGCCAGCTCCCCGCAGGGACAGGGGACCTATGGCTACACCTTC,CASSPQGQGTYGYTF
TRBJ2-2,TRBV2,-,TRBD2,TGTGCCAGCACCAGCGGGGGGTCGAACACCGGGGAGCTGTTTTTT,CASTSGGSNTGELFF
TRBJ2-7,TRBV24-1,few,-,TGTGCCACCAGTGATGGGGGTGGCTACGAGCAGTACTTC,CATSDGGGYEQYF
TRBJ2-5,TRBV29-1,few,TRBD2,TGCAGCGGGACTAGCGGGGGAGTGTACCAAGAGACCCAGTACTTC,CSGTSGGVYQETQYF
TRBJ2-3,TRBV18,-,-,TGTGCCAGCTCACCACCCTCACTCTCAGATACGCAGTATTTT,CASSPPSLSDTQYF
TRBJ2-5,TRBV7-6,-,-,TGTGCCAGCAGCTTAGCAGGAGGGGGAGAGACCCAGTACTTC,CASSLAGGGETQYF
TRBJ2-7,TRBV3-1/TRBV3-2,few,-,TGTGCCAGCAGCCAAACAGGACAGTCCGCCGCCTACGAGCAGTACTTC,CASSQTGQSAAYEQYF
TRBJ2-5,TRBV5-1,-,-,TGCGCCAGCAGCTTGGTGATGGAAGGGACCCAGTACTTC,CASSLVMEGTQYF
TRBJ1-1,TRBV28,-,-,TGTGCCAGCAGTTTGGGGGGCGCGAGGACTTTCTTT,CASSLGGARTFF
TRBJ1-2,TRBV4-1,-,-,TGCGCCAGCAGCCAGATGACAGTGAACTATGGCTACACCTTC,CASSQMTVNYGYTF
TRBJ2-5,TRBV9,-,-,TGTGCCAGCAGCGTAGATCCGGGACCCCAAGAGACCCAGTACTTC,CASSVDPGPQETQYF
TRBJ1-6,TRBV4-1,-,-,TGCGCCAGCAGCCAAGATTGGGGGAGCTCCTATAATTCACCCCTCCACTTT,CASSQDWGSSYNSPLHF
TRBJ1-2,TRBV12-3/TRBV12-4,-,-,TGTGCCAGCAGTTTATGGGTAGGGTATGGCTACACCTTC,CASSLWVGYGYTF
TRBJ1-1,TRBV18,-,TRBD1,TGTGCCAGCTCACCTCCAGGGGGGCTGGGCACTGAAGCTTTCTTT,CASSPPGGLGTEAFF
TRBJ1-1,TRBV5-1,once,TRBD1,TGCGCCAGCAGCTTAACACCGGGACAGAAAAACACTGAAGCTTTCTTT,CASSLTPGQKNTEAFF
TRBJ1-2,TRBV7-2,-,TRBD1,TGTGCCAGCAGCTTAGGGCAGGGGGCTTCCTATGGCTACACCTTC,CASSLGQGASYGYTF
TRBJ1-2,TRBV6-5,few,-,TGTGCCAGCAGTTACTCACGGGGGAGTCATGGCTACACCTTC,CASSYSRGSHGYTF
TRBJ1-2,TRBV2,-,-,TGTGCCAGCAGTGCACTCCGGGACGGCTATGGCTACACCTTC,CASSALRDGYGYTF